This TCR beta chain comes out of a study of PD-1 blockade in classical Hodgkin lymphoma. Study-wide results and limits: Prior therapy or disease activity may underlie the repertoire differences, whose causes remain undefined.

The table came from immunoSEQ multiplex PCR; TCRdb's copy has only in-frame clones and leaves some out. This table has some 28,000 clones, 91% appearing once. Time point of the sample: newly diagnosed, previously untreated cHL patient sample. PBMCs from untreated, newly diagnosed classical Hodgkin lymphoma were comparison samples. Remarks on this clone: The antigen is undetermined.

The CDR3 sequence is 14 residues long. The trim removed 0 bases at V and 3 bases at J, leaving 1 base unmatched. Germline CDR1 and CDR2: SGHNT and YYREEE (reference sequence). J is TRBJ1-1 and V is TRBV5-4; TRBD1 aligns across 8 bases. This TCR derives from a human donor with classical Hodgkin lymphoma. Sequenced: peripheral blood mononuclear cells (PBMCs). The CDR3 nucleotides are TGTGCCAGCAGCTTGGGGACAGGGCACACTGAAGCTTTCTTT. Protein: CASSLGTGHTEAFF.